A selection of T cell receptor beta chains follows, all from one sample in a study of Graves' ophthalmopathy and Graves' hyperthyroidism. TCRdb independently ran MiXCR on the multiplex PCR reads; one entry per CDR3 protein. Found here are about half a million distinct CDR3 sequences, over 13% of them singletons; the top ten hold roughly 9.8%. Sequencing input: blood. These receptors were taken from a woman between 25 and 40 years old with Graves' ophthalmopathy. Both conserved end residues are part of each CDR3. A D gene is named only where the DNA matches it firmly. Not all rows give a size; the values are once, few, many and, for expanded clones, a class.

. TRBJ1-2 many 16 TRBV19 TGTGCCAGCCGCACCCCCGGGACACGCCAGAACTATGGCTACACCTTC CASRTPGTRQNYGYTF
. TRBJ1-2 many 14 TRBV29-1 TGCAGCGTTGAAGATCGAGAGGCACCCTATGGCTACACCTTC CSVEDREAPYGYTF
. TRBJ2-7 . 14 TRBV4-1 TGCGCCAGCTCTACAGGGCGGAGCTCCTACGAGCAGTACTTC CASSTGRSSYEQYF
TRBD2 TRBJ2-7 many 16 TRBV7-9 TGTGCCAGCTCCGAGGGAGGGCCTATGAGCTCCTACGAGCAGTACTTC CASSEGGPMSSYEQYF
. TRBJ1-1 many 16 TRBV7-8 TGTGCCAGCAGCCGAAGGGGGGGGATCTCGAACTCTGAAGCTTTCTTT CASSRRGGISNSEAFF
. TRBJ1-1 many 15 TRBV20-1 TGCAGTGCTAGATTTCTCGGGGGAAAGAACACTGAAGCTTTCTTT CSARFLGGKNTEAFF
. TRBJ1-5 many 14 TRBV12-3/TRBV12-4 TGTGCCAGCAGCTTAGGGGGGTGGGGGAAGCCCCAGCATTTT CASSLGGWGKPQHF
. TRBJ1-1 few 14 TRBV19 TGTGCCAGTAGTAAAAGCACGGAGAACACTGAAGCTTTCTTT CASSKSTENTEAFF
. TRBJ2-7 many 15 TRBV9 TGTGCCAGCAGCGTTCAATCGACAGGCACCTACGAGCAGTACTTC CASSVQSTGTYEQYF
. TRBJ2-7 few 16 TRBV7-8 TGTGCCAGCAGCTTAGGTCGGGCTCGAACCGCCTACGAGCAGTACTTC CASSLGRARTAYEQYF
TRBD1 TRBJ2-5 many 14 TRBV5-1 TGTGCCAGCAGCTTCGACAGGGCACAAGAGACCCAGTACTTC CASSFDRAQETQYF
. TRBJ2-2 many 13 TRBV28 TGTGCCAGCAGTTTAACGGGGTACCGGGAGCTGTTTTTT CASSLTGYRELFF
. TRBJ2-2 many 16 TRBV12-3/TRBV12-4 TGTGCCAGCAGTTTACATCCCGGGACGGCCACCGGGGAGCTGTTTTTT CASSLHPGTATGELFF
. TRBJ2-3 . 13 TRBV11-2 TGTGCCAGCAGCTTTAGACTATCAGATACGCAGTATTTT CASSFRLSDTQYF
TRBD2 TRBJ2-7 many 14 TRBV3-1 TGTGCCAGCAGCCAACTAGCGGGAGCATACGAGCAGTACTTC CASSQLAGAYEQYF
. TRBJ2-7 many 13 TRBV12-3/TRBV12-4 TGTGCCAGCAGTTTCAAGGGGATCTACGAGCAGTACTTC CASSFKGIYEQYF
. TRBJ2-7 many 14 TRBV7-8 TGTGCCAGCAGCCCTGCGAGGGAGAGCTACGAGCAGTACTTC CASSPARESYEQYF
TRBD2 TRBJ2-5 . 16 TRBV20-1 TGCAGTGCTAGTTCACTAGCGGGAGTAGGGCAAGAGACCCAGTACTTC CSASSLAGVGQETQYF
TRBD1 TRBJ1-2 many 13 TRBV29-1 TGCAGCGTTGGACAGGGGGATGCCTATGGCTACACCTTC CSVGQGDAYGYTF
TRBD2 TRBJ2-2 . 15 TRBV11-2 TGTGCCAGCAGCTTATGGCGGGAGCCCACCGGGGAGCTGTTTTTT CASSLWREPTGELFF
TRBD1 TRBJ2-6 many 18 TRBV5-1 TGCGCCAGCAGCTTCCGACAGGGCCCAAGCTCTGGGGCCAACGTCCTGACTTTC CASSFRQGPSSGANVLTF
. TRBJ1-6 many 15 TRBV6-5 TGTGCCAGCAGTTACGGACAGTCGTATAATTCACCCCTCCACTTT CASSYGQSYNSPLHF
TRBD2 TRBJ2-7 many 18 TRBV18 TGTGCCAGCTCACCCAGGGCTGCCGGGACTAGCGGGACCTACGAGCAGTACTTC CASSPRAAGTSGTYEQYF
TRBD2 TRBJ2-5 many 16 TRBV4-1 TGCGCCAGCAGCCAAGATTTGCCTACCGGGGGGGAGACCCAGTACTTC CASSQDLPTGGETQYF
TRBD1 TRBJ1-5 many 13 TRBV28 TGTGCCAGCGCACAGGGGGACAATCAGCCCCAGCATTTT CASAQGDNQPQHF
. TRBJ1-6 . 14 TRBV12-3/TRBV12-4 TGTGCCAGCAGCTCTCCGGGACTGTATTCACCCCTCCACTTT CASSSPGLYSPLHF
. TRBJ2-7 many 13 TRBV7-2 TGTGCCAGCAGCTTGCCGAGCTCCTACGAGCAGTACTTC CASSLPSSYEQYF
. TRBJ1-2 many 12 TRBV10-3 TGTGCCATCAGTGATAAAATATCCGGCTACACCTTC CAISDKISGYTF
. TRBJ1-5 many 15 TRBV28 TGTGCCAGCAGTTTCTACAGGGAGAGCAATCAGCCCCAGCATTTT CASSFYRESNQPQHF
. TRBJ2-7 many 12 TRBV30 TGTGCCTGGAGTTTGGGAGTTGACGAGCAGTACTTC CAWSLGVDEQYF
TRBD1 TRBJ1-1 many 12 TRBV12-3/TRBV12-4 TGTGCCAGCAGTCTCGGACAGGGAGAGGCCTTCTTC CASSLGQGEAFF
TRBD1 TRBJ1-2 . 15 TRBV6-1 TGTGCCAGCACCGTCGACAGGGGGAATCTCTATGGCTACACCTTC CASTVDRGNLYGYTF
. TRBJ2-7 many 13 TRBV6-1 TGTGCCAGCAGTGCTGGGGGGATGTACGAGCAGTACTTC CASSAGGMYEQYF
TRBD1 TRBJ2-7 many 14 TRBV28 TGTGCCAGCAGCCTCCCCCAGGGGGCAAGGGAGCAGTACTTC CASSLPQGAREQYF
TRBD2 TRBJ2-7 . 15 TRBV6-1 TGTGCCAGCACCCTTAGCGGGGGGGCCCCCTACGAGCAGTACTTC CASTLSGGAPYEQYF
. TRBJ2-7 many 17 TRBV3-1 TGTGCCAGCAGCCAAGATAGGCACACCTTGTCGCGGGGCGAGCAGTACTTC CASSQDRHTLSRGEQYF
TRBD1 TRBJ2-7 many 16 TRBV12-5 TGTGCTAGTGGCCCACTAGATACCGGGACAGGCTACGAGCAGTACTTC CASGPLDTGTGYEQYF
TRBD1 TRBJ1-5 many 15 TRBV6-5 TGTGCCAGCAGTTACTCGGGACAGGGATATCAGCCCCAGCATTTT CASSYSGQGYQPQHF
. TRBJ1-1 . 14 TRBV3-1 TGTGCCAGCAGCCCGGACGTCATGAACACTGAAGCTTTCTTT CASSPDVMNTEAFF
. TRBJ1-1 many 14 TRBV7-9 TGTGCCAGCAGCCTCGGGACGGCCGGGACTGAAGCTTTCTTT CASSLGTAGTEAFF
TRBD1 TRBJ1-5 many 15 TRBV12-3/TRBV12-4 TGTGCCAGCAGTTGGGGACAGTATAGCAATCAGCCCCAGCATTTT CASSWGQYSNQPQHF
. TRBJ2-5 many 16 TRBV6-1 TGTGCCAGCAGTGAAGCCGGACTCCTATGGGTAGAGACCCAGTACTTC CASSEAGLLWVETQYF
TRBD2 TRBJ2-7 . 14 TRBV20-1 TGCAGTGCTAGACGACTAGCGTACTCTTACGAGCAGTACTTC CSARRLAYSYEQYF
TRBD2 TRBJ2-7 many 17 TRBV6-5 TGTGCCAGCAGTTACGGGTCTCCGACTAGCGGCGTCCACGAGCAGTACTTC CASSYGSPTSGVHEQYF
. TRBJ2-7 . 18 TRBV5-1 TGCGCCAGCAGCTTGTATGGGAGCCCGACAGGCAGCTCCTACGAGCAGTACTTC CASSLYGSPTGSSYEQYF
. TRBJ1-5 many 15 TRBV27 TGTGCCAGCAGTTCGAGCGGTTATAGCAATCAGCCCCAGCATTTT CASSSSGYSNQPQHF
. TRBJ2-6 many 15 TRBV7-8 TGTGCCAGCAGCTTCTTCAGCTCTGGGGCCAACGTCCTGACTTTC CASSFFSSGANVLTF
TRBD1 TRBJ2-7 . 17 TRBV20-1 TGCAGTGCTAGAGGTTACGCCGATGGGACAGATCCCTACGAGCAGTACTTC CSARGYADGTDPYEQYF